Listed below are T cell receptor beta chains from one sample, sequenced in a study of identical twins. One entry per CDR3 protein results from TCRdb running MiXCR on the 5' RACE reads. The repertoire consists of about 100,000 distinct CDR3 sequences, with under 7% occurring once and the leading ten covering around 12%. Sample: memory T cells sorted from blood. The receptors stem from a woman in her 50s in good health. The CDR3 runs from the conserved cysteine through the conserved F or W. Fields, in order: V gene, clone size, D gene, J gene, CDR3 protein, CDR3 DNA. A D gene is named only where the DNA matches it firmly. A row's size may be missing; if present it is once, few, many or a size class.

V: TRBV7-6; size: many; D: -; J: TRBJ2-7; CDR3: CASSLGHGQTYEQYF; DNA: TGTGCCAGCAGCTTAGGGCACGGACAGACCTACGAGCAGTACTTC
V: TRBV7-9; size: -; D: -; J: TRBJ2-2; CDR3: CASSRTRNPNTGELFF; DNA: TGTGCCAGCAGTCGCACACGAAACCCGAACACCGGGGAGCTGTTTTTT
V: TRBV5-1; size: many; D: -; J: TRBJ2-3; CDR3: CASSLAGPQYF; DNA: TGCGCCAGCAGCTTGGCCGGTCCGCAGTATTTT
V: TRBV24-1; size: few; D: TRBD2; J: TRBJ2-2; CDR3: CATSDTTPGLAGGPTGELFF; DNA: TGTGCCACCAGTGATACAACGCCGGGACTAGCGGGAGGGCCAACCGGGGAGCTGTTTTTT
V: TRBV9; size: many; D: TRBD1; J: TRBJ1-5; CDR3: CASSPGQTSNQPQHF; DNA: TGTGCCAGCAGCCCGGGACAGACTAGCAATCAGCCCCAGCATTTT
V: TRBV29-1; size: many; D: TRBD1; J: TRBJ1-1; CDR3: CSGEVQGATGAFF; DNA: TGCAGCGGTGAAGTACAGGGGGCCACTGGAGCTTTCTTT
V: TRBV3-1; size: many; D: -; J: TRBJ2-1; CDR3: CASSQDLTNEQFF; DNA: TGTGCCAGCAGCCAAGACCTCACCAATGAGCAGTTCTTC
V: TRBV3-1; size: many; D: -; J: TRBJ2-5; CDR3: CASSPGLHGEETQYF; DNA: TGTGCCAGCAGCCCGGGACTCCACGGGGAGGAGACCCAGTACTTC
V: TRBV20-1; size: many; D: -; J: TRBJ2-1; CDR3: CSARGDNEQFF; DNA: TGCAGTGCTAGGGGTGACAATGAGCAGTTCTTC
V: TRBV20-1; size: many; D: -; J: TRBJ2-1; CDR3: CSAEGVASHPNEQFF; DNA: TGCAGTGCCGAAGGGGTGGCTTCACATCCGAATGAGCAGTTCTTC
V: TRBV7-8; size: many; D: TRBD2; J: TRBJ2-1; CDR3: CASSPGGDYHNEQFF; DNA: TGTGCCAGCAGCCCGGGAGGGGATTACCACAATGAGCAGTTCTTC
V: TRBV5-1; size: many; D: TRBD1; J: TRBJ1-6; CDR3: CASSSTGGKSPLHF; DNA: TGCGCCAGCAGCTCTACAGGGGGAAAATCACCCCTCCACTTT
V: TRBV11-2; size: many; D: -; J: TRBJ2-7; CDR3: CASSLGHTSYEQYF; DNA: TGTGCCAGCAGCTTAGGCCATACGTCCTACGAGCAGTACTTC
V: TRBV20-1; size: many; D: TRBD2; J: TRBJ2-3; CDR3: CSASGRYRTDTQYF; DNA: TGCAGTGCTAGCGGGAGGTATCGCACAGATACGCAGTATTTT
V: TRBV10-1; size: -; D: -; J: TRBJ1-1; CDR3: CASSRGGGSGTEAFF; DNA: TGCGCCAGCAGCCGCGGGGGGGGTTCGGGGACTGAAGCTTTCTTT
V: TRBV20-1; size: many; D: -; J: TRBJ2-7; CDR3: CSARIGDQAQYF; DNA: TGCAGTGCCCGTATAGGGGATCAAGCGCAGTACTTC
V: TRBV4-1; size: few; D: -; J: TRBJ2-1; CDR3: CASSQDHNNYNEQFF; DNA: TGCGCCAGCAGCCAAGATCATAACAACTACAATGAGCAGTTCTTC
V: TRBV27; size: many; D: TRBD2; J: TRBJ2-3; CDR3: CASKRASTTVSGRADTQYF; DNA: TGTGCCAGCAAAAGGGCCAGCACGACGGTTAGCGGGAGGGCCGATACGCAGTATTTT
V: TRBV5-1; size: many; D: -; J: TRBJ2-1; CDR3: CASSLSPGRDEQFF; DNA: TGCGCCAGCAGCTTGTCTCCCGGTCGGGATGAGCAGTTCTTC
V: TRBV11-2; size: many; D: -; J: TRBJ2-2; CDR3: CASSPEVGSTGELFF; DNA: TGTGCCAGCAGCCCCGAGGTGGGGTCTACCGGGGAGCTGTTTTTT
V: TRBV20-1; size: many; D: TRBD1; J: TRBJ1-5; CDR3: CSARDRSAGGVVGNQPQHF; DNA: TGCAGTGCTAGAGATAGATCGGCAGGGGGCGTCGTTGGCAATCAGCCCCAGCATTTT
V: TRBV12-3/TRBV12-4; size: many; D: TRBD1; J: TRBJ1-2; CDR3: CASSPRDSYGYTF; DNA: TGTGCCAGCAGTCCCAGGGACAGCTATGGCTACACCTTC
V: TRBV19; size: -; D: -; J: TRBJ1-1; CDR3: CASSQGVRAFF; DNA: TGTGCCAGTAGCCAAGGGGTAAGGGCTTTCTTT
V: TRBV7-6; size: many; D: -; J: TRBJ1-5; CDR3: CASSLSYSNQPQHF; DNA: TGTGCCAGCAGCTTATCTTATAGCAATCAGCCCCAGCATTTT
V: TRBV12-3/TRBV12-4; size: many; D: -; J: TRBJ1-1; CDR3: CASRITGANTEAFF; DNA: TGTGCCAGCAGGATAACAGGAGCGAACACTGAAGCTTTCTTT
V: TRBV14; size: many; D: -; J: TRBJ2-5; CDR3: CASSQGPLF; DNA: TGTGCCAGCAGCCAAGGACCACTTTTC
V: TRBV7-3; size: many; D: -; J: TRBJ2-5; CDR3: CASSSLPQQTQYF; DNA: TGTGCCAGCAGCTCGTTACCTCAACAGACCCAGTACTTC
V: TRBV14; size: many; D: -; J: TRBJ1-1; CDR3: CASSQDFDTEAFF; DNA: TGTGCCAGCAGCCAAGATTTTGACACTGAAGCTTTCTTT
V: TRBV5-1; size: -; D: -; J: TRBJ2-5; CDR3: CASSLTSRDTQYF; DNA: TGCGCCAGCAGCTTGACCTCAAGAGATACCCAGTACTTC
V: TRBV7-6; size: -; D: TRBD2; J: TRBJ2-3; CDR3: CASSLGSGISTDTQYF; DNA: TGTGCCAGCAGCTTAGGGAGCGGGATAAGCACAGATACGCAGTATTTT
V: TRBV13; size: many; D: TRBD2; J: TRBJ2-3; CDR3: CASSPSGRFRTDTQYF; DNA: TGTGCCAGCAGCCCTAGCGGGAGGTTCCGCACAGATACGCAGTATTTT
V: TRBV7-7; size: -; D: -; J: TRBJ2-5; CDR3: CASSLVGEGKTQYF; DNA: TGTGCTAGCAGCTTAGTAGGGGAAGGGAAGACCCAGTACTTC
V: TRBV20-1; size: many; D: TRBD2; J: TRBJ2-3; CDR3: CSVGGLAGEGAPDTQYF; DNA: TGCAGTGTCGGAGGACTAGCGGGAGAGGGTGCCCCCGATACGCAGTATTTT
V: TRBV3-1; size: few; D: -; J: TRBJ2-1; CDR3: CASSHYHSASLQFF; DNA: TGTGCCAGCAGCCACTATCATAGCGCCAGCCTCCAGTTCTTC
V: TRBV20-1; size: many; D: -; J: TRBJ2-7; CDR3: CSARDPAHSYEQYF; DNA: TGCAGTGCTAGAGATCCAGCCCACTCCTACGAGCAGTACTTC
V: TRBV5-6; size: many; D: -; J: TRBJ1-1; CDR3: CASSSFGQTNTEAFF; DNA: TGTGCCAGCAGCTCTTTCGGACAGACGAACACTGAAGCTTTCTTT
V: TRBV27; size: many; D: -; J: TRBJ1-5; CDR3: CASSLTNINQPQHF; DNA: TGTGCCAGCAGCCTGACGAACATCAATCAGCCCCAGCATTTT
V: TRBV29-1; size: many; D: TRBD1; J: TRBJ1-1; CDR3: CSATGGDAEAFF; DNA: TGCAGCGCCACAGGGGGCGACGCTGAAGCTTTCTTT
V: TRBV20-1; size: -; D: -; J: TRBJ2-7; CDR3: CSASGSGAYEQYF; DNA: TGCAGTGCTAGCGGGAGTGGGGCCTACGAGCAGTACTTC
V: TRBV4-1; size: many; D: -; J: TRBJ1-4; CDR3: CASSQVEFGEKLFF; DNA: TGCGCCAGCAGCCAAGTGGAGTTCGGCGAAAAACTGTTTTTT
V: TRBV4-2; size: few; D: TRBD2; J: TRBJ2-1; CDR3: CASSHTIAGGGYNEQFF; DNA: TGTGCCAGCAGCCACACTATAGCGGGAGGGGGTTACAATGAGCAGTTCTTC
V: TRBV4-1; size: many; D: TRBD1; J: TRBJ1-2; CDR3: CASTSLDRGPLGYTF; DNA: TGCGCCAGCACGTCCTTGGACAGGGGGCCCCTTGGCTACACCTTC
V: TRBV3-1; size: many; D: -; J: TRBJ2-5; CDR3: CASSRRAGETQYF; DNA: TGTGCCAGCAGCCGGCGTGCGGGAGAGACCCAGTACTTC
V: TRBV7-8; size: many; D: TRBD1; J: TRBJ2-2; CDR3: CASSKTGRVTGELFF; DNA: TGTGCCAGCAGCAAGACAGGGCGGGTCACCGGGGAGCTGTTTTTT
V: TRBV20-1; size: many; D: TRBD2; J: TRBJ2-7; CDR3: CSARDFLAGGYEQYF; DNA: TGCAGTGCTAGAGATTTCCTAGCGGGGGGCTACGAGCAGTACTTC
V: TRBV7-3; size: many; D: -; J: TRBJ2-2; CDR3: CASSASQVGELFF; DNA: TGTGCCAGCAGTGCTTCGCAGGTCGGGGAGCTGTTTTTT
V: TRBV11-2; size: many; D: TRBD1; J: TRBJ1-2; CDR3: CASSSIQLRDRDYGYTF; DNA: TGTGCCAGCAGCTCTATCCAACTCCGGGACAGGGATTATGGCTACACCTTC